These 27 T cell receptor beta chains came from one sample sequenced in a study of control samples from healthy donors and cancer patients. Data came from immunoSEQ multiplex PCR; TCRdb stores just in-frame clones and leaves some out. The sample has about 130,000 clones, approximately 92% seen once. The sequenced material came from PBMCs. Every receptor here comes from a man older than 75 with head and neck cancer.

The genes are TRBV10-3 and TRBJ1-5; 10 bases fit TRBD1. Germline-derived CDR1 and CDR2 are ENHRY and SYGVKD. The CDR3 is 15 residues long. The V segment lost 2 bases and the J segment 9 bases; nucleotides outside the gene matches: 7. The CDR3 spells CAISERDRGFTPQHF. The CDR3 nucleotides are TGTGCCATCAGTGAGAGGGACAGGGGATTTACGCCCCAGCATTTT.

The chain has TRBV5-8 and TRBJ1-1; unclear D gene. The V gene lost 1 base and the J gene lost 1 base, with 5 bases spanning the gap. The CDR3 spans 13 residues. Germline CDR1 and CDR2: SGHTS and YDEGEE. CDR3 in amino acids: CASSLLRNTEAFF. The DNA for the CDR3 is TGTGCCAGCAGCTTGCTGCGGAACACTGAAGCTTTCTTT.

A single count supports this clone. The chain combines TRBV15 with TRBJ1-2; unclear D gene. The ends were cut back, 0 bases at V and 4 bases at J, with 12 bases in the middle. Germline-derived CDR1 and CDR2 are LNHNV and YYDKDF (reference sequence). This CDR3 contains 15 residues. The CDR3: CATSRDRALGYGYTF. The DNA of the CDR3 is TGTGCCACCAGCAGAGACCGGGCCCTGGGCTATGGCTACACCTTC. The whole variable domain, filled in from reference TRBV15 and TRBJ1-2, reads DAMVIQNPRYQVTQFGKPVTLSCSQTLNHNVMYWYQQKSSQAPKLLFHYYDKDFNNEADTPDNFQSRRPNTSFCFLDIRSPGLGDTAMYLCATSRDRALGYGYTFGSGTRLTVV.

CDR3 region: CASSLAGVTRGYTQYF. The CDR3 DNA follows: TGTGCCAGCAGCCTAGCTGGGGTCACCCGGGGATATACGCAGTATTTT. The chain uses TRBV3-1 (or the pseudogene TRBV3-2) and TRBJ2-3; weak D call: TRBD2 (5 bases). V lost 4 bases and J lost 7, with 21 bases in between. The CDR3 spans 16 residues. Germline CDR1 reads LGHDT; CDR2 reads YNNKEL (reference sequence).

The chain has TRBV7-8 and TRBJ1-2, with 12 bases identical to TRBD1. Trimming removed 6 bases from V and 3 bases from J; junction bases left unmatched: 8. In germline, CDR1 is SGHVS, CDR2 FQNEAQ. The CDR3 loop spans 16 amino acids. The CDR3 nucleotides are TGTGCCAGCAGTTTCCGGGACAGGGGGCAGGACTATGGCTACACCTTC. Its protein is CASSFRDRGQDYGYTF.

The chain employs TRBV7-9 and TRBJ2-5; TRBD1 agrees at 8 bases. V dropped 4 bases and J dropped 1; count of bases not matched to a gene: 2. The CDR3 consists of 14 residues. Germline lookup yields CDR1 SEHNR and CDR2 FQNEAQ (reference sequence). In nucleotides, the CDR3 is TGTGCCAGCAGCTCAGGGGGCTTCCAAGAGACCCAGTACTTC. Translating it yields CASSSGGFQETQYF.

V and J are TRBV7-6 and TRBJ2-5, with 8 bases identical to TRBD1. Looked up from germline, CDR1 is SGHVS and CDR2 is FNYEAQ. V lost 2 bases to trimming and J lost 5 bases; unmatched junction nucleotides: 10. This CDR3 has 16 amino acids. The CDR3 sequence: CASSLPSYGQGETQYF. The CDR3 DNA is TGTGCCAGCAGCTTACCCAGTTACGGACAGGGCGAGACCCAGTACTTC.

This clone was seen more than once but under ten times. The rearrangement uses TRBV6-7 and TRBJ1-5; D remains unclear. TRBV6-7 is sorted into the ORF group, with uncertain function. There are 16 residues in the CDR3. Between the trimmed V and J ends, which lost 5 bases and 1 base, there was a span of 15 bases. The CDR3 protein is CASSPGRGVSNQPQHF. The CDR3 nucleotides read TGTGCCAGCAGTCCGGGGAGAGGCGTCAGCAATCAGCCCCAGCATTTT.

The chain uses TRBV12-5 and TRBJ1-2, with D perhaps matching TRBD1 (5 bases). Trimming took 1 base from V and 3 from J, leaving 12 bases between them. This CDR3 spans 15 amino acids. CDR1 is LGHNT, CDR2 FRNRAP, per germline. CDR3 residues: CASGLARDAYYGYTF. CDR3 nucleotide sequence: TGTGCTAGTGGTTTGGCCCGGGACGCTTACTATGGCTACACCTTC. The entire variable domain, with the rest obtained from reference TRBV12-5 and TRBJ1-2, is as follows: DARVTQTPRHKVTEMGQEVTMRCQPILGHNTVFWYRQTMMQGLELLAYFRNRAPLDDSGMPKDRFSAEMPDATLATLKIQPSEPRDSAVYFCASGLARDAYYGYTFGSGTRLTVV.

The gene calls are TRBV9 and TRBJ2-3, with D perhaps TRBD1 (6 bases). CDR1 SGDLS and CDR2 YYNGEE come from the germline V gene. The ends were cut back, 4 bases at V and 6 bases at J, with 15 bases in the middle. The CDR3 is 14 amino acids. In nucleotides, the CDR3 is TGTGCCAGCAGCCCGGGACACTCGGGGGATACGCAGTATTTT. Protein product: CASSPGHSGDTQYF. The full variable domain, in which reference TRBV9 and TRBJ2-3 provide the parts outside the CDR3, is DSGVTQTPKHLITATGQRVTLRCSPRSGDLSVYWYQQSLDQGLQFLIQYYNGEERAKGNILERFSAQQFPDLHSELNLSSLELGDSALYFCASSPGHSGDTQYFGPGTRLTVL.

V is TRBV5-8 and J is TRBJ2-1; 10 nucleotides agree with TRBD2. This CDR3 region has 17 residues. Germline values: CDR1 SGHTS, CDR2 YDEGEE. With V trimmed by 0 bases and J by 5 bases, 8 bases remained unmatched. This chain's CDR3 is CASSLARKRGGNNEQFF. As DNA, the CDR3 is TGTGCCAGCAGCTTGGCCAGGAAGCGGGGGGGCAACAATGAGCAGTTCTTC.

V is TRBV5-4 and J is TRBJ2-1; perhaps TRBD1 as D (5 bases). In germline, CDR1 is SGHNT, CDR2 YYREEE (reference sequence). CDR3 length equals 15 residues. V shed 4 bases and J shed 5 bases, with 16 bases lying between them. CDR3 sequence: CASSQPKGNNNEQFF. CDR3 DNA sequence: TGTGCCAGCAGCCAACCCAAGGGGAACAACAATGAGCAGTTCTTC.

This chain joins TRBV5-4 and TRBJ2-1; 13 bases align to TRBD2. Germline V gene sequence: CDR1 SGHNT, CDR2 YYREEE (reference sequence). CDR3 size: 19 residues. The V and J ends lost 3 bases and 3 bases, in that order; junction bases with no gene match: 12. The CDR3 DNA reads TGTGCCAGCAGCTCTAGCCTCGGACTAGCGGGAGAAAACTACAATGAGCAGTTCTTC. The encoded protein is CASSSSLGLAGENYNEQFF.

Regarding this clone: One end of the junction is discordant with germline, which a read error may explain. This sequence joins TRBV10-3 and TRBJ1-6; tentative D call: TRBD1 (5 bases). Germline V gene sequence: CDR1 ENHRY, CDR2 SYGVKD. The CDR3 length is 13 residues. CDR3 DNA sequence: TGTGCCATCAGTGCGGACAATAATTCACCCATCCACTTT. Protein: CAISADNNSPIHF.

This rearrangement joins TRBV10-1 to TRBJ1-4, with D possibly being TRBD1 (6 bases). Germline CDR1 WNHNN, CDR2 SYGVQD (reference sequence). This CDR3 region has 17 residues. Deletions cut 2 bases from V and 7 bases from J, with 20 bases between. In DNA, the CDR3 is TGCGCCAGCAGTGAGATCGCAGGGGTGAGATCCGGTGAAAAACTGTTTTTT. Its translation: CASSEIAGVRSGEKLFF.

The chain carries TRBV2 and TRBJ2-5; 14 bases map to TRBD2. This CDR3 contains 15 residues. Germline V gene data show CDR1 as SNHLY and CDR2 as FYNNEI. V gave up 5 bases and J gave up 6 bases; unmatched junction bases: 5. CDR3 loop: CASSPTSGGAQTQYF. DNA for the CDR3: TGTGCCAGCAGTCCGACTAGCGGGGGGGCCCAGACCCAGTACTTC. The whole variable domain, remainder taken from reference TRBV2 and TRBJ2-5, is EPEVTQTPSHQVTQMGQEVILRCVPISNHLYFYWYRQILGQKVEFLVSFYNNEISEKSEIFDDQFSVERPDGSNFTLKIRSTKLEDSAMYFCASSPTSGGAQTQYFGPGTRLLVL.

Here the CDR3 reads CASSLRASGANVLTF. The CDR3 nucleotides are TGTGCCAGCAGCTTGAGGGCCTCTGGGGCCAACGTCCTGACTTTC. The rearrangement uses TRBV16 and TRBJ2-6; perhaps TRBD2 as D (5 bases). CDR3 length: 15 amino acids. CDR1 is KGHSY, CDR2 FQNENV, per germline. Trimming stripped 5 bases from V and 0 bases from J, with 8 bases between.

The genes are TRBV5-1 and TRBJ1-1; 9 bases map to TRBD1. In germline, CDR1 is SGHRS, CDR2 YFSETQ. This CDR3 region has 14 residues. V lost 4 bases, J lost 11 bases, and 12 bases stayed unmatched. The CDR3 DNA sequence: TGCGCCAGCAGCCCGACCCAAACCGGGACAGGGGCTTTCTTT. Encoded protein: CASSPTQTGTGAFF.

The V gene is TRBV27, the J gene TRBJ2-1, with 10 positions matching TRBD2. Trimming cost V 5 bases and J 1 base; bases outside gene matches: 5. This CDR3 has 16 amino acids. The germline V gene has CDR1 MNHEY and CDR2 SMNVEV (reference sequence). The CDR3 spells CASSGKREGSYNEQFF. CDR3 nucleotides: TGTGCCAGCAGTGGCAAGCGGGAGGGTTCCTACAATGAGCAGTTCTTC.

The gene calls are TRBV5-6 and TRBJ2-5; TRBD1 matches at 8 bases. After removal of 3 bases from V and 5 bases from J, the junction contained 6 bases not matched to a gene. Germline V gene data show CDR1 as SGHDT and CDR2 as YYEEEE. The CDR3 length is 14 residues. The CDR3 here is CASSSTGGWETQYF. In nucleotides, the CDR3 is TGTGCCAGCAGCTCAACAGGGGGATGGGAGACCCAGTACTTC. The entire variable domain, with the rest obtained from reference TRBV5-6 and TRBJ2-5, is as follows: DAGVTQSPTHLIKTRGQQVTLRCSPKSGHDTVSWYQQALGQGPQFIFQYYEEEERQRGNFPDRFSGHQFPNYSSELNVNALLLGDSALYLCASSSTGGWETQYFGPGTRLLVL.

The CDR3 DNA reads as TGTGCCAGCAGCTGGCCGGGGGGGCGCACTGAAGCTTTCTTT. It translates to CASSWPGGRTEAFF. The chain recombines TRBV11-2 with TRBJ1-1, with D perhaps TRBD1 (6 bases). V was clipped by 4 bases and J by 4 bases, with 13 bases between them. CDR1 and CDR2 from the germline V gene are SGHAT and FQNNGV. The length of the CDR3 is 14 residues.

The chain links TRBV5-1 to TRBJ2-2; 8 bases fit TRBD1. The CDR3 length is 15 residues. Germline V gene sequence: CDR1 SGHRS, CDR2 YFSETQ. The V gene end was trimmed by 7 bases and the J gene end by 5 bases; junction bases not matched to a gene: 10. CDR3 DNA: TGCGCCAGCTTCGCCCGGACAGGGATAACCGGGGAGCTGTTTTTT. It specifies CASFARTGITGELFF. Filled out from reference TRBV5-1 and TRBJ2-2, the complete variable domain reads KAGVTQTPRYLIKTRGQQVTLSCSPISGHRSVSWYQQTPGQGLQFLFEYFSETQRNKGNFPGRFSGRQFSNSRSEMNVSTLELGDSALYLCASFARTGITGELFFGEGSRLTVL.

A word on this clone: Other DNA sequences of this sample code for an identical CDR3. In nucleotides, the CDR3 is TGCGCCAGCAGCTTGGGACAGGGTGGCGGCTACACCTTC. Translated, it gives CASSLGQGGGYTF. The gene calls are TRBV5-1 and TRBJ1-2; 7 bases align to TRBD1. The CDR3 contains 13 residues. V gave up 0 bases and J gave up 8 bases; unmatched junction bases: 4. The germline V gene has CDR1 SGHRS and CDR2 YFSETQ. The full variable domain, with the rest looked up from reference TRBV5-1 and TRBJ1-2, is KAGVTQTPRYLIKTRGQQVTLSCSPISGHRSVSWYQQTPGQGLQFLFEYFSETQRNKGNFPGRFSGRQFSNSRSEMNVSTLELGDSALYLCASSLGQGGGYTFGSGTRLTVV.

This chain connects TRBV6-5 to TRBJ2-1; 9 bases are shared with TRBD2. The J segment lost 2 bases and the V segment lost 8 bases, leaving 4 bases of the junction unmatched. The CDR3 length is 14 residues. Per germline, CDR1 MNHEY and CDR2 SVGAGI. CDR3: CASLRLAAYNEQFF. The CDR3 nucleotides are TGTGCCAGCTTAAGACTAGCGGCCTACAATGAGCAGTTCTTC.

V gene TRBV19 combines with J gene TRBJ1-2, with TRBD1 identical over 9 bases. CDR1 and CDR2 from the germline V gene are LNHDA and SQIVND (reference sequence). V shed 6 bases and J 4 bases; nucleotides not matched to a gene: 15. The length of the CDR3 is 17 residues. CDR3 sequence: CASSTPPGTGRPYGYTF. In DNA form, the CDR3 reads TGTGCCAGTAGCACCCCTCCCGGGACAGGGAGACCCTATGGCTACACCTTC.

This chain uses TRBV15 with TRBJ2-3; TRBD1 might be the D (5 bases). Germline V CDR1 and CDR2: LNHNV, YYDKDF (reference sequence). The CDR3 runs to 14 residues. V gave up 3 bases and J gave up 5 bases, with 12 bases separating them. This chain's CDR3 is CATSRYQGEDTQYF. In DNA, the CDR3 is TGTGCCACCAGCAGGTACCAGGGTGAAGATACGCAGTATTTT.

V gene TRBV4-1 combines with J gene TRBJ1-2, with D uncertain. CDR3 length: 14 residues. Deletions cut 0 bases from V and 2 bases from J, with 7 bases between. The germline V gene encodes CDR1 MGHRA and CDR2 YSYEKL. The CDR3 region is CASSQDSRNYGYTF. The DNA of the CDR3 is TGCGCCAGCAGCCAAGATAGCCGGAACTATGGCTACACCTTC.